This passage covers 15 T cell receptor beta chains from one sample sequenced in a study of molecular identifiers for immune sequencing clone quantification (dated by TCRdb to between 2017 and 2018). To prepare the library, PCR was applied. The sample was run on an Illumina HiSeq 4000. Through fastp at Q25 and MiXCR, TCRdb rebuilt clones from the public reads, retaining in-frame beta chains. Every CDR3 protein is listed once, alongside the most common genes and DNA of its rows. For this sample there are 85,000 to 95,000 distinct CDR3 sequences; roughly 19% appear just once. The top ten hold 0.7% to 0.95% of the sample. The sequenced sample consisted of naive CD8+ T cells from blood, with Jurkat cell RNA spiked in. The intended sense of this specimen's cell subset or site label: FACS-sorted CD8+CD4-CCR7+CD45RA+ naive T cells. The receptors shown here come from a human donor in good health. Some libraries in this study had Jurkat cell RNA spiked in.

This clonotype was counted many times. This chain's CDR3 is CASTSFGELGALSTDTQYF. In nucleotides, the CDR3 is TGTGCCAGCACCTCCTTCGGCGAGTTGGGGGCACTGAGCACAGATACGCAGTATTTT. The chain has TRBV12-3 or TRBV12-4 and TRBJ2-3; possibly TRBD1 for D (6 bases). The CDR3 runs 19 residues. Trimming took off 7 bases at V and 0 bases at J, with 26 bases between the two ends.

The CDR3 region is CASSQEPAGGPRYEQYF. The CDR3 nucleotides read TGCGCCAGCAGCCAAGAACCAGCGGGGGGGCCTCGATACGAGCAGTACTTC. The chain links TRBV4-3 to TRBJ2-7; 10 positions agree with TRBD2. Germline CDR1 is LGHNA and CDR2 is YSLEER. With V trimmed by 0 bases and J by 4 bases, 9 bases remained unmatched. The CDR3 contains 17 residues.

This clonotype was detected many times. The CDR3 nucleotides read TGTGCCAGCAGCGTCGGGGGGAGGGATCCTGAAGCTTTCTTT. Its protein product is CASSVGGRDPEAFF. This sequence joins TRBV9 and TRBJ1-1; tentative D call: TRBD1 (5 bases). Germline V gives CDR1 SGDLS, CDR2 YYNGEE. CDR3 length equals 14 residues. Trimming pared 2 bases from V and 6 bases from J, leaving 14 bases between.

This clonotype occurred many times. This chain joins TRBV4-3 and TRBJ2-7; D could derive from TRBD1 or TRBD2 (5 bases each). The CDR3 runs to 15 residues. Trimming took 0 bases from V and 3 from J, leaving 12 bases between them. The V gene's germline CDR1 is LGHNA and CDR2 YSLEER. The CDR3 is CASSQEMGVSYEQYF. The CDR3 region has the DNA TGCGCCAGCAGCCAAGAAATGGGGGTCAGCTACGAGCAGTACTTC.

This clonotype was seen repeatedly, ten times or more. In DNA, the CDR3 is TGTGCCAGCAGCCAGGAAACCGGGACTAGCGCCTACGAGCAGTACTTC. Translating gives CASSQETGTSAYEQYF. This chain links TRBV4-2 with TRBJ2-7, with 10 bases that match TRBD2. The CDR3 loop spans 16 amino acids. Germline loops: CDR1 LGHNA, CDR2 YNFKEQ. With V trimmed by 3 bases and J by 2 bases, 7 bases remained unmatched.

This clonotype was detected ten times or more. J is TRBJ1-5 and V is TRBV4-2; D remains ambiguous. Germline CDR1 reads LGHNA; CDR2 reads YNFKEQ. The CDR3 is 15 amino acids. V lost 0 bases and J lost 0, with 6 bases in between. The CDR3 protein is CASSQEMYSNQPQHF. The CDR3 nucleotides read TGTGCCAGCAGCCAAGAAATGTATAGCAATCAGCCCCAGCATTTT.

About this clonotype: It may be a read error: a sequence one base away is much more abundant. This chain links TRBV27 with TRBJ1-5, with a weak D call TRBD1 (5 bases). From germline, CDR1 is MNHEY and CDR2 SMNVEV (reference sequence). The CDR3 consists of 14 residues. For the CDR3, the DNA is TGTGCCAACAGTACAGGACATAGCAATCAGCCCCAGCATTTT. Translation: CANSTGHSNQPQHF.

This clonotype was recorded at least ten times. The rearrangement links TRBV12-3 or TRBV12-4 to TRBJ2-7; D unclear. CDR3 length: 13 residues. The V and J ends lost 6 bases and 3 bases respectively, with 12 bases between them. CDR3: CASSPGRLYEQYF. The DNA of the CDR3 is TGTGCCAGCAGCCCGGGCCGGCTCTACGAGCAGTACTTC.

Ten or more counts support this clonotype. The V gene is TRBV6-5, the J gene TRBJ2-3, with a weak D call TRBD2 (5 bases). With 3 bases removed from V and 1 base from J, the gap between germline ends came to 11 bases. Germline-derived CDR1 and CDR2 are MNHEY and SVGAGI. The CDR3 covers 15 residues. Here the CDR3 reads CASSYFLGGTDTQYF. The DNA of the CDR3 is TGTGCCAGCAGTTATTTTCTCGGGGGCACAGATACGCAGTATTTT.

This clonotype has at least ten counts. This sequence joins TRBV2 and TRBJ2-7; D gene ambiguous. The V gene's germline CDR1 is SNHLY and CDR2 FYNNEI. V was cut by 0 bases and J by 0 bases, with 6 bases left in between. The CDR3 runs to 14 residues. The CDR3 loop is CASSEAWGSYEQYF. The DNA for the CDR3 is TGTGCCAGCAGTGAAGCCTGGGGCTCCTACGAGCAGTACTTC.

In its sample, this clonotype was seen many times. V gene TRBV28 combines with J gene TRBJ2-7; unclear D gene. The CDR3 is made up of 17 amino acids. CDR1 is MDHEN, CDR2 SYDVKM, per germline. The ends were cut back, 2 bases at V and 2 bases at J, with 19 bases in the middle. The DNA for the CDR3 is TGTGCCAGCAGTTTAAATCCCCATACTACCGGAGCCTACGAGCAGTACTTC. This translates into CASSLNPHTTGAYEQYF.

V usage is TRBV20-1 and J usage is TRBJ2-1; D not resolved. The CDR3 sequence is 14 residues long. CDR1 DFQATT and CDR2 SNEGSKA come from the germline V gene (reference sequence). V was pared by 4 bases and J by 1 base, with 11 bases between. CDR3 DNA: TGCAGTGCTATACGCGGCATATCCTACAATGAGCAGTTCTTC. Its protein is CSAIRGISYNEQFF.

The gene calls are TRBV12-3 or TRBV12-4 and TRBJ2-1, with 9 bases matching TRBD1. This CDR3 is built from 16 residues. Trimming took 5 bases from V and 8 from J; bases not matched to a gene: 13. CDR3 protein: CASSLTGTGRTDEQFF. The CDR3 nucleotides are TGTGCCAGCAGTCTTACCGGGACAGGGAGAACCGATGAGCAGTTCTTC.

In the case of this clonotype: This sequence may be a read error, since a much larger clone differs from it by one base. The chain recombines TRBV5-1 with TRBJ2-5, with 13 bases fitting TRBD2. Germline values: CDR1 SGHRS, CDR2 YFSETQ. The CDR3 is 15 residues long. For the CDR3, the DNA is TGCGCCAGCAGCTCGGGACTAGCGGGAATAGAGACCCGGTACTTC. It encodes CASSSGLAGIETRYF.

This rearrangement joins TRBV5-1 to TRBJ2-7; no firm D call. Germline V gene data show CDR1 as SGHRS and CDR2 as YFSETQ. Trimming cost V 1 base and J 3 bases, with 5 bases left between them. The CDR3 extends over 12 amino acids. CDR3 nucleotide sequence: TGCGCCAGCAGCTTGAACTACTACGAGCAGTACTTC. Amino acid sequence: CASSLNYYEQYF.